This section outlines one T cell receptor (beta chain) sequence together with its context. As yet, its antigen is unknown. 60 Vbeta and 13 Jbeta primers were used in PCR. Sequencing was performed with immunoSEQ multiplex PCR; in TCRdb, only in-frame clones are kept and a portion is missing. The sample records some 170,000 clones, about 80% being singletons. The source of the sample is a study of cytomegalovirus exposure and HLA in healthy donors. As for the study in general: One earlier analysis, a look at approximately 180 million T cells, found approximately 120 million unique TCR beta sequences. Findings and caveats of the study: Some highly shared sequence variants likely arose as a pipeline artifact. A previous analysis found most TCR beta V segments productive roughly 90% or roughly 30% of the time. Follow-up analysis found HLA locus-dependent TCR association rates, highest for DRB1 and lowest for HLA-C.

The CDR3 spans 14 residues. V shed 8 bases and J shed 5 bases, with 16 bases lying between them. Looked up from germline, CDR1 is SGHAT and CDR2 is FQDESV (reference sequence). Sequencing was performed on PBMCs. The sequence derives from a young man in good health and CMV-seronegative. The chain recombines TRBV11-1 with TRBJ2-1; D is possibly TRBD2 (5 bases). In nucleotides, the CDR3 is TGTGCCAGCGCCGTGAGGGCCGGGGACAATGAGCAGTTCTTC. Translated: CASAVRAGDNEQFF.